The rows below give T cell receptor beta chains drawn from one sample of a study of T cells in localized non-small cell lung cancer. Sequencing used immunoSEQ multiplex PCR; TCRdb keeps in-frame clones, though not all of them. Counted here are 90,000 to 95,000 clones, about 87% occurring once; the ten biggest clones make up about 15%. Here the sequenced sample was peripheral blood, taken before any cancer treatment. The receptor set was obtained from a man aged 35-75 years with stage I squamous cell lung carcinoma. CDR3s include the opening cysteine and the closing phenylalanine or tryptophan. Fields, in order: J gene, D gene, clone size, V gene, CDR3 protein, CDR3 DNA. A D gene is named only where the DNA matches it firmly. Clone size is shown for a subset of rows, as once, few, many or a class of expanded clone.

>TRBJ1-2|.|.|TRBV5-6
CASIRDGGYTF
TGTGCCAGCATCAGGGATGGTGGCTACACCTTC
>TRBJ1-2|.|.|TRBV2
CASSANIYGYTF
TGTGCCAGCAGTGCCAATATCTATGGCTACACCTTC
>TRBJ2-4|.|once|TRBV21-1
CASIVKTGWAKNIQYF
TGTGCCAGCATCGTTAAGACAGGGTGGGCCAAAAACATTCAGTACTTC
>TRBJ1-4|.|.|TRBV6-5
CASGDTGKLFF
TGTGCCAGCGGGGACACCGGGAAACTGTTTTTT
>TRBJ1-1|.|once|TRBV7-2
CASSLRGNLGTEAFF
TGTGCCAGCAGCTTAAGGGGGAACTTGGGAACTGAAGCTTTCTTT
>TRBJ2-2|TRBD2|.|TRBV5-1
CASNSLGGGTTNTGELFF
TGCGCCAGCAATTCATTGGGCGGGGGGACAACGAACACCGGGGAGCTGTTTTTT
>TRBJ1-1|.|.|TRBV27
CASSRAGGSTEAFF
TGTGCCAGCAGTCGAGCCGGGGGGAGCACTGAAGCTTTCTTT
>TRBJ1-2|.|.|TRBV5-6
CASSLGQGGYTF
TGTGCCAGCAGCTTGGGGCAGGGGGGCTACACCTTC
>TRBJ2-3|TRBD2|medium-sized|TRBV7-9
CASSWGLDADTQYF
TGTGCCAGCAGCTGGGGACTAGACGCAGATACGCAGTATTTT
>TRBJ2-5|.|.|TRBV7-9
CASSLAAAPRGETQYF
TGTGCCAGCAGCTTAGCCGCAGCTCCCAGGGGAGAGACCCAGTACTTC
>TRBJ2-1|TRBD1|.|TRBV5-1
CASSRRWDRRGSYNEQFF
TGCGCCAGCAGTCGGAGGTGGGACAGGAGGGGCTCCTACAATGAGCAGTTCTTC
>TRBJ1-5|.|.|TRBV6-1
CASRLIVGSNQPQHF
TGTGCCAGCCGCCTTATCGTGGGGAGCAATCAGCCCCAGCATTTT
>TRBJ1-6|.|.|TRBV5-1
CASSLDGGSPLHF
TGCGCCAGCAGCTTGGACGGGGGTTCACCCCTCCACTTT
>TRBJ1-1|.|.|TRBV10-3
CAINRGDTSMNTEAFF
TGTGCCATAAACCGGGGGGACACCAGTATGAACACTGAAGCTTTCTTT
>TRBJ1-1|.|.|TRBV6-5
CASSLGQRNTEAFF
TGTGCCAGCAGTCTAGGACAGCGGAACACTGAAGCTTTCTTT
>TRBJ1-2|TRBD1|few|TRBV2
CASSERQGVGGYTF
TGTGCCAGCAGTGAACGGCAGGGGGTGGGTGGCTACACCTTC
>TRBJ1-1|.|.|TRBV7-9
CASSLEQTEAFF
TGTGCCAGCAGCTTAGAACAGACTGAAGCTTTCTTT
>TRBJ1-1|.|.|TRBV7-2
CASSLVYEAFF
TGTGCCAGCAGCTTAGTGTACGAAGCTTTCTTT
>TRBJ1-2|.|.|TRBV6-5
CASSTPDYGYTF
TGTGCCAGCAGTACGCCGGACTATGGCTACACCTTC
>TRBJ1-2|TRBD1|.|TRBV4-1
CASSQDPDRYYGYTF
TGCGCCAGCAGCCAAGATCCGGACAGGTACTATGGCTACACCTTC
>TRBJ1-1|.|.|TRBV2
CASSVGPNTEAFF
TGTGCCAGCAGCGTCGGACCTAACACTGAAGCTTTCTTT
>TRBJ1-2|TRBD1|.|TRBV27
CASSLRTGDLYGYTF
TGTGCCAGCAGTTTAAGGACAGGAGACCTCTATGGCTACACCTTC
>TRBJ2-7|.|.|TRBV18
CASSPRGPPYEQYF
TGTGCCAGCTCACCAAGGGGTCCCCCCTACGAGCAGTACTTC
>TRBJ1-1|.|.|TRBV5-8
CASSLREAEAFF
TGTGCCAGCAGCCTGCGGGAGGCTGAAGCTTTCTTT
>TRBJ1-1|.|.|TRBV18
CASSLGLEAFF
TGTGCCAGCTCACTGGGTCTGGAAGCTTTCTTT
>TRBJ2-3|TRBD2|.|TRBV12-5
CASGRSGGADTQYF
TGTGCTAGTGGCCGTAGCGGGGGGGCTGATACGCAGTATTTT